These 17 T cell receptor beta chains came from one sample sequenced in a study of T cell responses to AZD1222 COVID-19 vaccine. Using immunoSEQ multiplex PCR, the repertoire was profiled, and TCRdb retains in-frame clones only, with some absent. In the table there are fewer than 130,000 clones, more than 85% of which are singletons. Source: peripheral blood, taken on day 0 of AZD1222 vaccination. Receptor source: an adult in good health.

The chain is built from TRBV9 and TRBJ2-3; D is ambiguous. Germline-derived CDR1 and CDR2 are SGDLS and YYNGEE. The V end was cut by 4 bases, the J end by 0 bases, with 15 bases between. The CDR3 is made up of 16 amino acids. CDR3 nucleotides: TGTGCCAGCAGCCCGAAGCCAGATCCTAGCACAGATACGCAGTATTTT. Translated, it gives CASSPKPDPSTDTQYF.

This clone was seen a single time. The gene calls are TRBV7-7 and TRBJ2-5; 9 nucleotides align to TRBD1. The CDR3 is 16 residues long. CDR1 SSHAT and CDR2 FNYEAQ come from the germline V gene (reference sequence). The V segment lost 5 bases and the J segment 5 bases; nucleotides outside the gene matches: 12. As DNA, the CDR3 is TGTGCCAGCAGCCAACGTAGGACAGGGGTAGGGGAGACCCAGTACTTC. It encodes CASSQRRTGVGETQYF.

This chain joins TRBV3-1 (or the pseudogene TRBV3-2) and TRBJ2-3, with 12 bases lining up with TRBD2. V lost 1 base and J lost 8; bases outside the gene matches: 13. Germline assignment: CDR1 LGHDT and CDR2 YNNKEL (reference sequence). This CDR3 contains 18 residues. The chain's CDR3 is CASSQVPLTSGRTGTQYF. CDR3 nucleotide sequence: TGTGCCAGCAGCCAAGTTCCCCTTACTAGCGGGAGGACCGGTACGCAGTATTTT.

The sample holds one count of this clone. This chain uses TRBV9 with TRBJ1-2; no clear D gene. In germline, CDR1 is SGDLS, CDR2 YYNGEE. The CDR3 extends over 12 amino acids. The V end was cut by 4 bases, the J end by 8 bases, with 12 bases between. This chain's CDR3 is CASSSLVRGYTF. The CDR3 bases are TGTGCCAGCAGCTCCTTAGTTCGCGGCTACACCTTC. Looking up the rest from reference TRBV9 and TRBJ1-2 gives the full variable domain: DSGVTQTPKHLITATGQRVTLRCSPRSGDLSVYWYQQSLDQGLQFLIQYYNGEERAKGNILERFSAQQFPDLHSELNLSSLELGDSALYFCASSSLVRGYTFGSGTRLTVV.

This rearrangement joins TRBV19 to TRBJ1-2, with 7 bases fitting TRBD1. With 5 bases clipped from V and 4 bases from J, the junction kept 7 bases outside the gene matches. From germline, CDR1 is LNHDA and CDR2 SQIVND (reference sequence). The CDR3 is 14 residues long. For the CDR3, the DNA is TGTGCCAGTAGTGCCGAGGGACAGCCCTATGGCTACACCTTC. Its protein is CASSAEGQPYGYTF. The entire variable domain, with the rest obtained from reference TRBV19 and TRBJ1-2, is as follows: DGGITQSPKYLFRKEGQNVTLSCEQNLNHDAMYWYRQDPGQGLRLIYYSQIVNDFQKGDIAEGYSVSREKKESFPLTVTSAQKNPTAFYLCASSAEGQPYGYTFGSGTRLTVV.

Comment on this clone: The limits of the CDR3 on the DNA are not certain, so only TCRdb's listed CDR3 is given. The chain joins TRBV15 to TRBJ1-5. Inclusive of both ends, the CDR3 amounts to 21 amino acids. Germline V gene data show CDR1 as LNHNV and CDR2 as YYDKDF (reference sequence). CDR3 residues: CATSRDLFRARDQYSNQPQHF.

This chain joins TRBV4-1 and TRBJ1-1, with D tentatively TRBD1 (5 bases). The ends were cut back, 0 bases at V and 1 base at J, with 9 bases in the middle. Germline V gene sequence: CDR1 MGHRA, CDR2 YSYEKL. The CDR3 consists of 15 residues. The CDR3 reads CASSQDSGTNTEAFF. The CDR3 DNA follows: TGCGCCAGCAGCCAAGATTCAGGGACGAACACTGAAGCTTTCTTT.

The chain recombines TRBV30 with TRBJ2-1; 9 nucleotides align to TRBD1. V lost 0 bases, J lost 8 bases, and 8 bases stayed unmatched. The CDR3 loop spans 15 amino acids. Germline V lookup: CDR1 GTSNPN, CDR2 SVGIG (reference sequence). CDR3 residues: CAWSVGQGGIDEQFF. The CDR3 DNA reads as TGTGCCTGGAGTGTGGGACAGGGTGGGATCGATGAGCAGTTCTTC. Based on the CDR3 plus reference TRBV30 and TRBJ2-1, the full variable domain is SQTIHQWPATLVQPVGSPLSLECTVEGTSNPNLYWYRQAAGRGLQLLFYSVGIGQISSEVPQNLSASRPQDRQFILSSKKLLLSDSGFYLCAWSVGQGGIDEQFFGPGTRLTVL.

The genes are TRBV2 and TRBJ2-3, with 7 bases fitting TRBD1. Unmatched junction bases numbered 11, after V lost 9 bases and J lost 5 bases. The CDR3 consists of 14 residues. Germline values: CDR1 SNHLY, CDR2 FYNNEI. DNA for the CDR3: TGTGCCAGTACCGGGACAGTAAATGGAGATACGCAGTATTTT. Protein: CASTGTVNGDTQYF.

This chain links TRBV6-5 with TRBJ1-3; D remains unclear. The CDR3 length is 12 residues. Trimming shortened V by 11 bases and J by 7 bases, and 15 bases separated the two germline ends. CDR1 and CDR2 (germline): MNHEY, SVGAGI. The CDR3 region has the DNA TGTGCCGTCTCTGCACGGAGGAACACCATATATTTT. Translation: CAVSARRNTIYF.

The CDR3 loop reads CASSSGRDRGPSGANVLTF. The CDR3 region has the DNA TGTGCCAGTAGTTCCGGAAGAGACAGGGGGCCCTCTGGGGCCAACGTCCTGACTTTC. The V and J genes are TRBV19 and TRBJ2-6; 10 bases line up with TRBD1. J lost 0 bases, V lost 5 bases, and 10 bases had no gene match. Germline values: CDR1 LNHDA, CDR2 SQIVND (reference sequence). The CDR3 is made up of 19 amino acids.

V gene TRBV7-9 combines with J gene TRBJ1-5, with 8 bases lining up with TRBD1. V was clipped by 5 bases and J by 7 bases; unmatched bases: 7. The CDR3 covers 14 residues. Germline-derived CDR1 and CDR2 are SEHNR and FQNEAQ (reference sequence). DNA of the CDR3: TGTGCCAGCAGCCCTGACAGGGGACCACAGCCCCAGCATTTT. Its protein is CASSPDRGPQPQHF.

The chain combines TRBV7-9 with TRBJ2-7; the match to TRBD1 covers 10 bases. The CDR3 has 15 residues. Trimming removed 8 bases from V and 2 bases from J; junction bases left unmatched: 9. Per germline, CDR1 SEHNR and CDR2 FQNEAQ (reference sequence). The CDR3 coding sequence is TGTGCCAGCGCGGGACAGGGGTCGAGGGCCTACGAGCAGTACTTC. Amino acids: CASAGQGSRAYEQYF.

The V call is TRBV7-3, the J call TRBJ2-7; TRBD2 matches 8 bases. The trim removed 4 bases at V and 5 bases at J, leaving 4 bases unmatched. The germline V gene encodes CDR1 SGHTA and CDR2 FQGTGA. This CDR3 region has 13 residues. The CDR3: CASSSGLADEQYF. The CDR3 DNA reads as TGTGCCAGCAGCTCCGGACTAGCCGACGAGCAGTACTTC.

CDR3 loop: CASSLFPAAITGELFF. In nucleotides, the CDR3 is TGTGCCAGCAGTTTATTCCCGGCGGCAATCACCGGGGAGCTGTTTTTT. The chain links TRBV28 to TRBJ2-2, with unresolved D. Germline CDR1 MDHEN, CDR2 SYDVKM. Trimming stripped 1 base from V and 4 bases from J, with 13 bases between. The CDR3 totals 16 residues. Based on the CDR3 plus reference TRBV28 and TRBJ2-2, the full variable domain is DVKVTQSSRYLVKRTGEKVFLECVQDMDHENMFWYRQDPGLGLRLIYFSYDVKMKEKGDIPEGYSVSREKKERFSLILESASTNQTSMYLCASSLFPAAITGELFFGEGSRLTVL.

The V gene is TRBV3-1 (or the pseudogene TRBV3-2), the J gene TRBJ2-3; 8 nucleotides align to TRBD1. CDR1 and CDR2 (germline): LGHDT, YNNKEL (reference sequence). V was clipped by 6 bases and J by 6 bases; unmatched bases: 8. The CDR3 has 14 amino acids. This CDR3 is CASRPQGAKDTQYF. The DNA of the CDR3 is TGTGCCAGCAGGCCGCAGGGGGCGAAGGATACGCAGTATTTT.

This rearrangement joins TRBV2 to TRBJ2-1, with TRBD1 identical over 7 bases. The V and J ends lost 3 bases and 3 bases, in that order; junction bases with no gene match: 5. Germline CDR1 SNHLY, CDR2 FYNNEI. The CDR3 runs 15 residues. Here the CDR3 reads CASSDWGTVYNEQFF. In nucleotides, the CDR3 is TGTGCCAGCAGTGATTGGGGGACAGTCTACAATGAGCAGTTCTTC.